This T cell receptor (beta chain) emerged from a study of regulatory T cells in long-lasting Graves disease. Study-wide findings and caveats: Persistent disease showed a preference for TRBV28, TRBJ1-2 and TRBJ2-5.

iRepertoire HTBI primers and Arm-PCR of CDR3 regions built TCR beta libraries. One entry per CDR3 protein results from TCRdb running MiXCR on the multiplex PCR reads. The sample holds about 220,000 distinct CDR3 sequences, approximately 18% seen once. The germline gives CDR1 MDHEN, CDR2 SYDVKM. The V end lost 1 base, the J end lost 0 bases, and 10 bases lay between the germline ends. The CDR3 loop spans 16 amino acids. This clonotype has a count of ten or more. What it binds is unknown. Documented time point: newly diagnosed GD, antithyroid drugs for less than 3 months. PBMC-derived RNA was used for the TCR library. The sample also formed part of further work on T cells in Graves' hyperthyroidism and ophthalmopathy. Per that paper: For ophthalmopathy, model prediction preceded onset by a median about six months.

This rearrangement joins TRBV28 to TRBJ2-1; no reliable D call. This clonotype was obtained from a woman in her twenties or thirties with Graves disease. The sequenced sample was peripheral blood mononuclear cells (PBMCs), obtained at new diagnosis, from a patient treated with antithyroid drugs. As DNA, the CDR3 is TGTGCCAGCAGTTTATTGGGCGGTAGCTCCTACAATGAGCAGTTCTTC. It yields the protein CASSLLGGSSYNEQFF.